This T cell receptor beta chain comes out of a study of blood T cell repertoires in COVID-19 (dated by TCRdb to the early 2020s). Notes on the research overall: Collaborator samples came from the United States, Italy and Spain and covered acute and convalescent phases of COVID-19. Where HLA class I and class II types were available, the types were taken from metadata supplied by the sample provider, not from assay-based typing. The prospective study material was composed of cDNA or gDNA derived from T cells, B-cell-depleted T cells, or PBMCs. A de-identified subject ID, COVID-19 status, age in years and sex were almost always included in the sample metadata. Subjects who had been exposed to COVID-19, were actively infected with it, or had recovered from it provided the deeply sampled blood TCRbeta repertoires that made up the dataset. The repertoires were released in a freely available public database meant as a resource for research on the immune response to SARS-CoV-2. Samples were obtained from the ongoing ImmuneRACE study (first 160 participants) and from 1,200 or so subjects provided by 6 global collaborators.

Each collaborating institution followed its own protocols to collect whole blood in K2EDTA tubes. For TCRbeta analysis, collaborators shipped samples in one of three forms: frozen whole blood, isolated PBMCs, or DNA extracted from either of those sample types. Findings and caveats that apply to the study as a whole: The quantity of clinical and demographic metadata differed by source and by participant and was supplied without curation.

TCRbeta CDR3 regions were amplified from genomic DNA using the immunoSEQ Assay, a bias-controlled multiplex PCR. In the original analysis: The number of nucleated cells in each sample was estimated by amplification of reference gene primers within the assay. To quantify the absolute abundance of each unique TCRbeta CDR3 rearrangement, sequence reads were collapsed and filtered. For each sample, productive Simpson clonality was calculated as the square root of Simpson's diversity index across productive rearrangements. The table comes from immuneACCESS by way of TCRdb, which keeps in-frame sequences with V and J called. Part of the clones is missing from these tables; in studies checked, under half for an unresolved V gene and the rest for unknown reasons. V and J calls and clone size are those listed in that table; D and trimming were worked out from the DNA. The sample table records about 180,000 clones; 86% of these occur just once. Clones ranked in the top ten supply roughly 2.9% of the sample.

This clone has just one count. What antigen it recognizes has not been identified. No clone much larger than this one lies a single base away; base qualities are absent. The CDR3 numbers 17 residues from cysteine through phenylalanine. Just the 51-base CDR3 DNA is kept, in frame starting at base 1. The junction carries 17 bases between V and J, which are trimmed by 1 base and 5 bases respectively. CDR1 MGHRA and CDR2 YSYEKL were looked up in the germline V gene. Sequences were obtained from peripheral blood. This TCR derives from a woman in her twenties or thirties with active or convalescent COVID-19. The rearrangement combines TRBV4-1 with TRBJ1-4; there is no confident call for the D gene. The CDR3 is CASSQVFVSESNEKLFF. The sequenced DNA: TGCGCCAGCAGCCAAGTCTTCGTCAGCGAGAGCAATGAAAAACTGTTTTTT.